These 20 T cell receptor beta chains were all obtained from the same sample, sequenced in a study of identical twins. TCRdb itself ran the 5' RACE reads through MiXCR, one entry per CDR3 protein. The table shows fewer than 650,000 distinct CDR3 sequences, with 7.1% occurring only once. A further study also used this sample, focusing on yellow fever vaccine responses in identical twins.

The sample was PBMCs. The receptors were gathered from a woman aged 18-30 years in good health.

In its sample, this clonotype was seen many times. The genes are TRBV29-1 and TRBJ2-7; D is uncertain. Germline V gene data show CDR1 as SQVTM and CDR2 as ANQGSEA. This CDR3 is built from 14 residues. The V end was cut by 7 bases, the J end by 0 bases, with 16 bases between. CDR3 sequence reads: CSAALGQVSYEQYF. In nucleotides, the CDR3 is TGCAGCGCAGCTTTAGGTCAGGTCTCCTACGAGCAGTACTTC.

The chain links TRBV27 to TRBJ1-1; 8 bases match TRBD1. The CDR3 length is 13 residues. CDR1 is MNHEY, CDR2 SMNVEV, per germline (reference sequence). With 2 bases clipped from V and 8 bases from J, the junction kept 4 bases outside the gene matches. CDR3 bases: TGTGCCAGCAGTTTACAGGGGGCAGGGGAAGCTTTCTTT. Encoded protein: CASSLQGAGEAFF.

In this sample, this clonotype turned up many times. This chain connects TRBV11-2 to TRBJ2-5; D might be TRBD1 or TRBD2, each matching 5 bases. This CDR3 has 15 residues. V gave up 5 bases and J gave up 3 bases, with 16 bases separating them. Per the germline V gene, CDR1 is SGHAT and CDR2 is FQNNGV. The CDR3 DNA reads as TGTGCCAGCAGCCCAGGGACGGGGAATAAAGAGACCCAGTACTTC. Protein sequence: CASSPGTGNKETQYF.

This clonotype was detected ten times or more. CDR3 loop: CASTQTGTGGNGYTF. The CDR3 nucleotides are TGCGCCAGCACACAAACCGGGACAGGGGGCAATGGCTACACCTTC. The gene calls are TRBV4-1 and TRBJ1-2; 12 nucleotides match TRBD1. Germline lookup yields CDR1 MGHRA and CDR2 YSYEKL. V shed 7 bases and J 6 bases; nucleotides not matched to a gene: 9. The CDR3 length is 15 residues.

The chain couples TRBV20-1 to TRBJ1-6; unclear D gene. Trimming pared 1 base from V and 2 bases from J, leaving 9 bases between. The CDR3 sequence is 15 residues long. Germline CDR1 is DFQATT and CDR2 is SNEGSKA (reference sequence). CDR3 amino acids: CSARVQDTYNSPLHF. In nucleotides, the CDR3 is TGCAGTGCTAGAGTACAAGATACCTATAATTCACCCCTCCACTTT.

V gene TRBV5-1 combines with J gene TRBJ1-2, with TRBD1 as a possible D gene (5 bases). The CDR3 sequence is 11 residues long. Per germline, CDR1 SGHRS and CDR2 YFSETQ. V was shortened by 4 bases and J by 6 bases, with 7 bases between the two germline ends. This CDR3 reads CASSRGDGYTF. The CDR3 nucleotides are TGCGCCAGCAGCCGGGGGGATGGCTACACCTTC.

This clonotype was observed a handful of times. The V gene is TRBV10-3, the J gene TRBJ1-1; 8 positions agree with TRBD1. After removal of 7 bases from V and 1 base from J, the junction contained 2 bases not matched to a gene. The germline gives CDR1 ENHRY, CDR2 SYGVKD. The CDR3 runs to 13 residues. The chain's CDR3 is CAITGGKNTEAFF. The CDR3 region has the DNA TGTGCCATCACAGGGGGCAAGAACACTGAAGCTTTCTTT.

A remark on this clonotype: This may be a read error: a much more frequent sequence differs by one nucleotide. The chain joins TRBV4-1 to TRBJ2-4, with D perhaps TRBD1 or TRBD2 (5 bases each). Looked up from germline, CDR1 is MGHRA and CDR2 is YSYEKL. Between the trimmed V and J ends, which lost 3 bases and 3 bases, there was a span of 12 bases. The CDR3 consists of 15 residues. CDR3 protein: CASSQGVIVKNIQYF. CDR3 coding DNA: TGCGCCAGCAGCCAGGGGGTCATAGTCAAAAACATTCAGTACTTC.

This rearrangement joins TRBV6-1 to TRBJ1-1; a possible D gene is TRBD1 (6 bases). From germline, CDR1 is MNHNS and CDR2 SASEGT. The CDR3 runs 15 residues. The germline V and J ends were trimmed by 6 bases and 1 base, with 15 bases remaining between them. The CDR3 coding sequence is TGTGCCAGCAGGCCCACAGGGTTGAAGAACACTGAAGCTTTCTTT. It yields the protein CASRPTGLKNTEAFF.

This clonotype occurred a few times. The chain couples TRBV20-1 to TRBJ1-1; D is undetermined. There are 14 residues in the CDR3. Deletions cut 0 bases from V and 0 bases from J, with 8 bases between. Looked up from germline, CDR1 is DFQATT and CDR2 is SNEGSKA (reference sequence). The CDR3 reads CSARDPGMNTEAFF. CDR3 nucleotide sequence: TGCAGTGCTAGAGATCCAGGCATGAACACTGAAGCTTTCTTT.

This clonotype was seen a handful of times. The V gene is TRBV19, the J gene TRBJ1-2, with D maybe TRBD1 (6 bases). This CDR3 contains 14 residues. The V and J ends lost 4 bases and 7 bases respectively, with 16 bases between them. CDR1 LNHDA and CDR2 SQIVND come from the germline V gene (reference sequence). The CDR3 protein is CASSTSTHRAGYTF. CDR3 DNA sequence: TGTGCCAGTAGTACATCCACGCACAGGGCTGGCTACACCTTC.

This clonotype has more than one count but fewer than ten. V and J are TRBV6-5 and TRBJ2-5; the match to TRBD2 covers 12 bases. V shed 2 bases, J shed 3 bases, and the junction held 7 bases outside the gene matches. Germline-derived CDR1 and CDR2 are MNHEY and SVGAGI. The CDR3 has 17 amino acids. DNA for the CDR3: TGTGCCAGCAGTTACGCCGCTAGCGGGGGGGCGAAAGAGACCCAGTACTTC. Translation gives CASSYAASGGAKETQYF.

This clonotype was recorded at least ten times. The J gene is TRBJ1-6, the V gene TRBV12-3 or TRBV12-4; D not certain. The CDR3 covers 14 residues. Trimming removed 2 bases from V and 7 bases from J, with 9 bases in between. CDR3 loop: CASSLPTRNSPLHF. The CDR3 bases are TGTGCCAGCAGTTTACCCACTAGAAATTCACCCCTCCACTTT.

This clonotype was counted at least ten times. The chain couples TRBV5-1 to TRBJ1-1; 9 bases are a match to TRBD1. The CDR3 is 14 amino acids. The germline V gene has CDR1 SGHRS and CDR2 YFSETQ. The V gene end was trimmed by 5 bases and the J gene end by 1 base; junction bases not matched to a gene: 3. The CDR3 DNA reads as TGCGCCAGCAGACAGGGGGCCCAGAACACTGAAGCTTTCTTT. The encoded protein is CASRQGAQNTEAFF.

V gene TRBV28 combines with J gene TRBJ2-5, with D perhaps assigned TRBD1 or TRBD2 (5 bases each). The CDR3 totals 12 residues. CDR1 is MDHEN, CDR2 SYDVKM, per germline. Trimming removed 3 bases from V and 9 bases from J, with 11 bases in between. The DNA of the CDR3 is TGTGCCAGCAGTTTTTCCCGAGGGGCCCAGTACTTC. Its translation is CASSFSRGAQYF.

Note on this clonotype: A much larger clone lies a single base off, so this may be a read error. Here the CDR3 DNA reads TGTGCCAGCAGCTTTCTAGTGGGGAGCTCCTACAATGAGCAGTTCTTC. It encodes CASSFLVGSSYNEQFF. The rearrangement joins TRBV5-6 to TRBJ2-1, with D possibly matching TRBD2 (5 bases). Looked up from germline, CDR1 is SGHDT and CDR2 is YYEEEE. V was pared by 2 bases and J by 0 bases, with 12 bases between. The CDR3 extends over 16 amino acids.

This clonotype was found many times. The chain is built from TRBV20-1 and TRBJ1-5; TRBD1 might be the D (5 bases). V lost 0 bases to trimming and J lost 5 bases, with 11 bases between them. CDR1 and CDR2 (germline): DFQATT, SNEGSKA (reference sequence). CDR3 size: 14 residues. DNA of the CDR3: TGCAGTGCTAGAGAAACAGGTCTAGATCAGCCCCAGCATTTT. It is translated as CSARETGLDQPQHF.

This clonotype came up a few times. The chain recombines TRBV7-2 with TRBJ2-1; 7 bases fit TRBD2. This CDR3 has 16 amino acids. Germline V CDR1 and CDR2: SGHTA, FQGNSA. The trim removed 1 base at V and 9 bases at J, leaving 12 bases unmatched. The CDR3 region is CASSLVTGGSLVEQFF. As DNA, the CDR3 is TGTGCCAGCAGCTTAGTCACCGGCGGGAGTTTGGTTGAGCAGTTCTTC. Combining the CDR3 with reference TRBV7-2 and TRBJ2-1 gives the whole variable domain GAGVSQSPSNKVTEKGKDVELRCDPISGHTALYWYRQSLGQGLEFLIYFQGNSAPDKSGLPSDRFSAERTGGSVSTLTIQRTQQEDSAVYLCASSLVTGGSLVEQFFGPGTRLTVL.

The J gene is TRBJ2-6, the V gene TRBV2; D ambiguous. The CDR3 runs to 13 residues. Germline V gene sequence: CDR1 SNHLY, CDR2 FYNNEI. V lost 9 bases, J lost 0 bases, and 6 bases lay in between. Here the CDR3 reads CARGRSGANVLTF. The CDR3 bases are TGTGCCAGAGGACGCTCTGGGGCCAACGTCCTGACTTTC.

This clonotype was detected many times. The chain employs TRBV6-5 and TRBJ2-1, with 9 bases aligning to TRBD2. CDR3 size: 16 residues. Germline CDR1 is MNHEY and CDR2 is SVGAGI. Trimming at V came to 2 bases and at J to 2 bases, leaving 4 bases not matched to a gene. The DNA for the CDR3 is TGTGCCAGCAGTTACAGTTTAGCGGGAGCCTACAATGAGCAGTTCTTC. It specifies CASSYSLAGAYNEQFF.